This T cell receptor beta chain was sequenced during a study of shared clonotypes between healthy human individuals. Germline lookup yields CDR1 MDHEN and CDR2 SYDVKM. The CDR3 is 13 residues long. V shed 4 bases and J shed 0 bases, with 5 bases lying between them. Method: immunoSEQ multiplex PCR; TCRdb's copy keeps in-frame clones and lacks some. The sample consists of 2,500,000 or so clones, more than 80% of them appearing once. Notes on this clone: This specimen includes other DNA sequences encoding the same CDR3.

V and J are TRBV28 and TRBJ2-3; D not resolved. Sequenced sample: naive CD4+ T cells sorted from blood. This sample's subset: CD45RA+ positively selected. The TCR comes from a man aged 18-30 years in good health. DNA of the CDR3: TGTGCCAGCAGTTCTCCAAGCACAGATACGCAGTATTTT. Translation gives CASSSPSTDTQYF.